This entry is about one TCR beta chain. Its antigen is not identified. Researchers prepared the TCRbeta library using unique molecular identifiers, the study reports. TCRdb recomputed calls from the PCR reads with MiXCR, one row per CDR3 protein. The table lists 440,000 or so distinct CDR3 sequences, roughly 44% of them singletons. This specimen belongs to a study of T-cell reconstitution after alpha-beta-depleted transplantation in children. Regarding the study as a whole: Surviving thymic progenitors and recipient T cells were the source of high TCRbeta diversity at day 60 in some patients. At one year after transplant, newly produced T cells mostly accounted for T-cell counts and diversity. Where alpha-beta T cells came from about two months after transplant was reportedly several hundred expanded graft clones.

The TCR was taken from a girl aged 2 to 9 with aplastic anemia, due to receive a stem cell transplant. The sequencing used PBMCs, collected before TCRalphabeta/CD19-depleted stem cell transplant.

The DNA for the CDR3 is TGTGCCAGCAGCTTAGCCGGGACAGGCTATTACGAGCAGTACTTC. Amino acid sequence: CASSLAGTGYYEQYF. This chain links TRBV7-8 with TRBJ2-7; 8 nucleotides align to TRBD1. Germline trimming cut 0 bases from V and 4 bases from J; bases unmatched to any gene: 5. Looked up from germline, CDR1 is SGHVS and CDR2 is FQNEAQ. There are 15 residues in the CDR3.